This T cell receptor beta chain was sequenced for a study of shared clonotypes between healthy human individuals. Study-level information: Per donor, three plates held CD4 naive cells, three held CD4 memory, two held CD8 naive and one held CD8 memory.

The authors split each subset's genomic DNA evenly across several immunoSEQ plates. Profiled with immunoSEQ multiplex PCR; TCRdb holds only in-frame clones, not every one. The sample has 2.5 million or so clones; roughly 92% are singletons. This clone was seen once. At the DNA level, this CDR3 is encoded by other sequences in the same sample as well. This receptor was taken from a young man in good health. Sequenced: naive CD4+ T cells sorted from blood. Subset specified: CD45RA+ positively selected.

Here the CDR3 DNA reads TGTGCCAGTAGTATAGGGGACAGGGGACCCTACAATGAGCAGTTCTTC. Translation: CASSIGDRGPYNEQFF. This sequence joins TRBV19 and TRBJ2-1, with 10 positions matching TRBD1. The germline V gene has CDR1 LNHDA and CDR2 SQIVND (reference sequence). V trimming: 1 base; J trimming: 2 bases; junction bases outside the gene matches: 2. The CDR3 covers 16 residues.